The 30 T cell receptor beta chains presented below share a single source sample, sequenced in a study of blood T cells in healthy people across ages. The authors ran a second PCR of about 7 to 11 cycles using a sample-barcoded 5' primer and a J-beta primer mix. TCRdb reprocessed the 5' RACE reads with MiXCR, giving one entry per CDR3 protein. The sample shows about 680,000 distinct CDR3 sequences, around 49% of them seen only once. Material: blood. The receptors come from a woman aged 55-70 years in good health.

This clonotype was observed once. J is TRBJ2-4 and V is TRBV20-1; TRBD1 aligns across 9 bases. V lost 6 bases, J lost 5 bases, and 11 bases stayed unmatched. Germline CDR1 reads DFQATT; CDR2 reads SNEGSKA (reference sequence). The CDR3 has 15 amino acids. CDR3 protein: CSAHPGTGTENIQYF. The CDR3 nucleotides read TGCAGTGCCCACCCCGGGACAGGGACCGAAAACATTCAGTACTTC.

A few counts support this clonotype. J is TRBJ2-7 and V is TRBV5-1, with TRBD1 identical over 12 bases. Trimming removed 7 bases from V and 4 bases from J; junction bases left unmatched: 6. The CDR3 runs 14 residues. Per the germline V gene, CDR1 is SGHRS and CDR2 is YFSETQ. In DNA form, the CDR3 reads TGCGCCAGCGACAAGGGACAGGGGGCTTACGAGCAGTACTTC. This translates into CASDKGQGAYEQYF.

To note about this clonotype: An end of the junction differs from the germline gene, which may be a read error. The rearrangement links TRBV7-2 to TRBJ2-7, with 9 bases that match TRBD1. The V gene's germline CDR1 is SGHTA and CDR2 FQGNSA. The CDR3 is 15 amino acids. The CDR3 DNA reads as TGTGCCAGCAGCTCCCGACGGGACAGGGACTACGAACAGTACTTC. Protein: CASSSRRDRDYEQYF.

V is TRBV7-9 and J is TRBJ2-3; TRBD2 matches at 10 bases. With V trimmed by 5 bases and J by 2 bases, 7 bases remained unmatched. Germline loops: CDR1 SEHNR, CDR2 FQNEAQ (reference sequence). This CDR3 is 16 amino acids long. CDR3: CASSARTSGLTDTQYF. For the CDR3, the DNA is TGTGCCAGCAGCGCCCGGACTAGCGGACTCACAGATACGCAGTATTTT.

The sample holds a few counts of this clonotype. The V gene is TRBV10-3, the J gene TRBJ2-3, with 13 positions matching TRBD2. This CDR3 is built from 14 residues. The trim removed 11 bases at V and 4 bases at J, leaving 6 bases unmatched. CDR1 and CDR2 from the germline V gene are ENHRY and SYGVKD. CDR3: CAAETSGRSDTQYF. CDR3 nucleotides: TGTGCCGCCGAGACTAGCGGGAGGTCAGATACGCAGTATTTT.

A few counts support this clonotype. This may be a read error, as it is one base from a much larger clone. The chain couples TRBV29-1 to TRBJ2-1; D is unclear. The germline gives CDR1 SQVTM, CDR2 ANQGSEA. The CDR3 totals 11 residues. The V gene lost 3 bases and the J gene lost 13 bases, with 13 bases spanning the gap. The CDR3 here is CSVDRGETQFF. The DNA for the CDR3 is TGCAGCGTTGACCGAGGCGAGACCCAGTTCTTC.

The chain carries TRBV27 and TRBJ1-4, with D unresolved. CDR1 MNHEY and CDR2 SMNVEV come from the germline V gene (reference sequence). With 3 bases removed from V and 4 bases from J, the gap between germline ends came to 12 bases. CDR3 length: 15 amino acids. The CDR3 spells CASSFFPRNNEKLFF. In DNA form, the CDR3 reads TGTGCCAGCAGTTTTTTTCCCAGGAATAATGAAAAACTGTTTTTT. Variable domain in full (rest from reference TRBV27 and TRBJ1-4): EAQVTQNPRYLITVTGKKLTVTCSQNMNHEYMSWYRQDPGLGLRQIYYSMNVEVTDKGDVPEGYKVSRKEKRNFPLILESPSPNQTSLYFCASSFFPRNNEKLFFGSGTQLSVL.

This rearrangement joins TRBV10-3 to TRBJ1-6; tentatively, D is TRBD1 (5 bases). Germline-derived CDR1 and CDR2 are ENHRY and SYGVKD. The CDR3 loop spans 18 amino acids. V lost 2 bases and J 0 bases, leaving 14 bases between the germline ends. The CDR3 is CAISEGSTDSSYNSPLHF. The DNA for the CDR3 is TGTGCCATCAGTGAGGGGAGTACCGACAGCTCCTATAATTCACCCCTCCACTTT.

CDR3 DNA: TGTGCCAGCAGCTTAGTCCCCTCGAGTAGAAAGACCCAGTACTTC. Translated, it gives CASSLVPSSRKTQYF. The chain couples TRBV7-8 to TRBJ2-5, with D unresolved. The germline V gene has CDR1 SGHVS and CDR2 FQNEAQ. Trimming cost V 1 base and J 6 bases, with 15 bases left between them. The length of the CDR3 is 15 residues. Based on the CDR3 plus reference TRBV7-8 and TRBJ2-5, the full variable domain is GAGVSQSPRYKVAKRGQDVALRCDPISGHVSLFWYQQALGQGPEFLTYFQNEAQLDKSGLPSDRFFAERPEGSVSTLKIQRTQQEDSAVYLCASSLVPSSRKTQYFGPGTRLLVL.

This clonotype has just one count. This chain connects TRBV20-1 to TRBJ2-1; D is unclear. CDR1 and CDR2 from the germline V gene are DFQATT and SNEGSKA (reference sequence). This CDR3 spans 13 amino acids. The V and J ends lost 4 bases and 4 bases respectively, with 11 bases between them. The CDR3 sequence: CSANKPSYNEQFF. CDR3 DNA: TGCAGTGCTAACAAACCAAGTTACAATGAGCAGTTCTTC.

The rearrangement links TRBV28 to TRBJ2-1; unclear D gene. TRBJ2-7 explains the end of the DNA better; the J call may be wrong. Germline V lookup: CDR1 MDHEN, CDR2 SYDVKM. The CDR3 runs to 15 residues. CDR3 sequence reads: CASSFLEGRSNEQYF. The DNA of the CDR3 is TGTGCCAGCAGTTTCCTCGAAGGAAGGAGTAACGAGCAGTACTTC.

Concerning this clonotype: A read error may explain this, as a much larger clone is one base away. The CDR3 protein is CAGSPHPSPGYTF. The CDR3, as DNA: TGTGCCGGCAGTCCGCACCCATCTCCAGGCTACACCTTC. V gene TRBV6-1 combines with J gene TRBJ1-2; D gene ambiguous. The V gene's germline CDR1 is MNHNS and CDR2 SASEGT. CDR3 length equals 13 residues.

The CDR3 spells CASSYAGPTNTGELFF. CDR3 nucleotide sequence: TGTGCCAGCAGTTACGCGGGACCGACGAACACCGGGGAGCTGTTTTTT. This chain joins TRBV6-2 or TRBV6-3 and TRBJ2-2, with D tentatively TRBD2 (6 bases). Germline CDR1 MNHEY, CDR2 SVGEGT. V lost 2 bases and J 0 bases, leaving 10 bases between the germline ends. The CDR3 spans 16 residues.

This chain links TRBV5-1 with TRBJ1-1; 8 bases match TRBD1. Trimming removed 3 bases from V and 0 bases from J; junction bases left unmatched: 7. The V gene's germline CDR1 is SGHRS and CDR2 YFSETQ. The CDR3 totals 16 residues. CDR3 amino acids: CASSYDRGGMNTEAFF. The CDR3 DNA sequence: TGCGCCAGCAGCTACGACAGGGGAGGAATGAACACTGAAGCTTTCTTT. The full variable domain, completed using reference TRBV5-1 and TRBJ1-1, is KAGVTQTPRYLIKTRGQQVTLSCSPISGHRSVSWYQQTPGQGLQFLFEYFSETQRNKGNFPGRFSGRQFSNSRSEMNVSTLELGDSALYLCASSYDRGGMNTEAFFGQGTRLTVV.

The chain is built from TRBV4-2 and TRBJ1-4; tentatively, D is TRBD1 (6 bases). The CDR3 consists of 15 residues. V lost 1 base and J lost 3, with 9 bases in between. Germline lookup yields CDR1 LGHNA and CDR2 YNFKEQ. Written as DNA, the CDR3 is TGTGCCAGCAGCCAAGGGGGGCCAGCTAATGAAAAACTGTTTTTT. Protein product: CASSQGGPANEKLFF.

There are many counts of this clonotype. The rearrangement uses TRBV28 and TRBJ2-7; tentatively, D is TRBD2 (5 bases). Trimming took 6 bases from V and 3 from J, leaving 9 bases between them. There are 12 residues in the CDR3. Germline CDR1 MDHEN, CDR2 SYDVKM. CDR3 region: CASSGNIYEQYF. Written as DNA, the CDR3 is TGTGCCAGCAGCGGGAATATCTACGAGCAGTACTTC.

The chain employs TRBV3-1 and TRBJ2-1; TRBD2 matches at 12 bases. Germline V lookup: CDR1 LGHDT, CDR2 YNNKEL (reference sequence). The CDR3 contains 15 residues. Trimming took 4 bases from V and 9 from J; bases not matched to a gene: 7. Here the CDR3 reads CASSPRTSGAPEQFF. CDR3 nucleotides: TGTGCCAGCAGCCCAAGGACTAGCGGGGCCCCTGAGCAGTTCTTC.

There are a few counts of this clonotype. V gene TRBV4-3 combines with J gene TRBJ2-4; tentative D call: TRBD1 (6 bases). V was pared by 0 bases and J by 0 bases, with 18 bases between. CDR1 and CDR2 from the germline V gene are LGHNA and YSLEER. This CDR3 has 19 amino acids. The CDR3 region has the DNA TGCGCCAGCAGCCAAGATCCGCCCGGGACAACTTTAGCCAAAAACATTCAGTACTTC. Translating gives CASSQDPPGTTLAKNIQYF.

For the CDR3, the DNA is TGCAGTGCTAGAGGAAGGACTAGCGGGAGGGAGAGCTCCTACAATGAGCAGTTCTTC. Protein sequence: CSARGRTSGRESSYNEQFF. The chain has TRBV20-1 and TRBJ2-1; 15 bases fit TRBD2. Germline CDR1 is DFQATT and CDR2 is SNEGSKA (reference sequence). V was clipped by 1 base and J by 0 bases; unmatched bases: 7. This CDR3 is 19 amino acids long.

This chain links TRBV20-1 with TRBJ1-6; 11 bases match TRBD1. Germline values: CDR1 DFQATT, CDR2 SNEGSKA (reference sequence). V trimming: 3 bases; J trimming: 9 bases; junction bases outside the gene matches: 7. The CDR3 is 15 residues long. This CDR3 is CSARRRGTGGSPLHF. The CDR3 DNA reads TGCAGTGCTAGGCGTAGAGGGACAGGGGGTTCACCCCTCCACTTT.

This clonotype turned up a few times. V is TRBV28 and J is TRBJ2-5; 9 bases align to TRBD1. The J call may be wrong; the DNA end is better matched by TRBJ2-7. CDR3 size: 14 residues. Germline V gives CDR1 MDHEN, CDR2 SYDVKM. The CDR3 DNA reads as TGTGCCAGCAGTCTCCGGGACAGGGTTCGCGAGCAGTACTTC. This translates into CASSLRDRVREQYF.

J is TRBJ2-3 and V is TRBV9, with D uncertain. Between the trimmed V and J ends, which lost 4 bases and 2 bases, there was a span of 11 bases. The CDR3 is made up of 14 amino acids. CDR1 is SGDLS and CDR2 is YYNGEE in the germline V gene. The CDR3 coding sequence is TGTGCCAGCAGCATCAGGACCTTCACAGATACGCAGTATTTT. Amino acids: CASSIRTFTDTQYF. Full variable domain (remainder filled in from reference TRBV9 and TRBJ2-3): DSGVTQTPKHLITATGQRVTLRCSPRSGDLSVYWYQQSLDQGLQFLIQYYNGEERAKGNILERFSAQQFPDLHSELNLSSLELGDSALYFCASSIRTFTDTQYFGPGTRLTVL.

The chain joins TRBV28 to TRBJ1-4; D unclear. V shed 5 bases and J shed 8 bases, with 15 bases lying between them. Germline loops: CDR1 MDHEN, CDR2 SYDVKM. CDR3 length equals 14 residues. CDR3: CASSQRPSEEKLFF. As DNA, the CDR3 is TGTGCCAGCAGTCAACGACCGTCGGAGGAAAAACTGTTTTTT.

The J gene is TRBJ2-7, the V gene TRBV9, with 14 nucleotides matching TRBD2. The CDR3 is made up of 17 amino acids. Germline CDR1 SGDLS, CDR2 YYNGEE. Trimming removed 0 bases from V and 7 bases from J; junction bases left unmatched: 9. CDR3 nucleotide sequence: TGTGCCAGCAGCGTAGGGTCTTCGGGACTAGCGGGAGAAGAGCAGTACTTC. Translation: CASSVGSSGLAGEEQYF. Combining the CDR3 with reference TRBV9 and TRBJ2-7 gives the whole variable domain DSGVTQTPKHLITATGQRVTLRCSPRSGDLSVYWYQQSLDQGLQFLIQYYNGEERAKGNILERFSAQQFPDLHSELNLSSLELGDSALYFCASSVGSSGLAGEEQYFGPGTRLTVT.

The DNA of the CDR3 is TGTGCCAGCAGCCCCGACAGGGGGATCACAGATACGCAGTATTTT. Protein sequence: CASSPDRGITDTQYF. The chain carries TRBV3-1 and TRBJ2-3; 9 positions match TRBD1. The CDR3 length is 15 residues. CDR1 is LGHDT and CDR2 is YNNKEL in the germline V gene (reference sequence). Trimming cost V 4 bases and J 2 bases; bases outside gene matches: 4.

J is TRBJ2-7 and V is TRBV4-3; D is perhaps TRBD2 (7 bases). There are 14 residues in the CDR3. V was cut by 4 bases and J by 3 bases, with 13 bases left in between. CDR1 LGHNA and CDR2 YSLEER come from the germline V gene. CDR3 residues: CASSPERGGYEQYF. The CDR3 DNA sequence: TGCGCCAGCAGCCCGGAGAGGGGGGGCTACGAGCAGTACTTC.

The V call is TRBV27, the J call TRBJ1-6; D gene ambiguous. CDR3 length equals 13 residues. The germline V gene encodes CDR1 MNHEY and CDR2 SMNVEV (reference sequence). V was pared by 5 bases and J by 9 bases, with 11 bases between. The CDR3 nucleotides read TGTGCCAGCAGTGTGGGTTTGGCTTCACCCCTCCACTTT. Protein: CASSVGLASPLHF.

This clonotype was seen just once. V and J are TRBV20-1 and TRBJ1-2; TRBD1 matches 8 bases. Trimming cost V 6 bases and J 8 bases; bases outside gene matches: 14. The germline gives CDR1 DFQATT, CDR2 SNEGSKA (reference sequence). The CDR3 loop spans 14 amino acids. This CDR3 is CSAEGPGTGLGYTF. The CDR3 region has the DNA TGCAGTGCCGAGGGGCCCGGGACAGGACTCGGCTACACCTTC.

This clonotype was found a few times. The V and J genes are TRBV18 and TRBJ2-7; the match to TRBD2 covers 10 bases. The CDR3 covers 15 residues. J gave up 6 bases and V 3 bases, and 8 bases lay outside the gene matches. CDR1 and CDR2 from the germline V gene are KGHSH and LQKENI. CDR3 sequence: CASSPSGTSVGEQYF. CDR3 DNA sequence: TGTGCCAGCTCACCGTCCGGGACTAGCGTCGGCGAGCAGTACTTC. Complete variable domain (other parts from reference TRBV18 and TRBJ2-7): NAGVMQNPRHLVRRRGQEARLRCSPMKGHSHVYWYRQLPEEGLKFMVYLQKENIIDESGMPKERFSAEFPKEGPSILRIQQVVRGDSAAYFCASSPSGTSVGEQYFGPGTRLTVT.

The chain carries TRBV6-2 or TRBV6-3 and TRBJ2-7; 10 positions match TRBD1. V lost 9 bases, J lost 2 bases, and 10 bases stayed unmatched. Germline V lookup: CDR1 MNHEY, CDR2 SVGEGT. The CDR3 is made up of 15 amino acids. CDR3 sequence reads: CASWTSGTGAYEQYF. The CDR3 nucleotides are TGTGCCAGTTGGACATCCGGGACAGGGGCCTACGAGCAGTACTTC.